Presented here are 22 T cell receptor beta chains from one specimen sequenced in a study of tumor and adjacent non-tumor tissue in lung cancer. RNA was extracted from bulk tissue without any cell sorting. The library came from three nested PCR rounds adapted from ARM-PCR protocols. TCRdb ran MiXCR on the multiplex PCR reads and lists one entry per CDR3 protein. Here the sample spans under 95,000 distinct CDR3 sequences, around 57% being singletons. The sample comprised lung tumor tissue. The source of these receptors is a man between 65 and 79 years old with non-small cell lung cancer.

Comments on this clonotype: At one of its ends the junction is not consistent with the germline gene, which may arise from a read error. This sequence joins TRBV5-6 and TRBJ2-7; maybe TRBD2 (5 bases). The V gene's germline CDR1 is SGHDT and CDR2 YYEEEE. The CDR3 is 13 amino acids. CDR3 DNA: TGTGTCAGCAGCCGTGTTGTCAGGAGGGAGCAGTACTTC. Translated, it gives CVSSRVVRREQYF.

As to this clonotype: It may be a read error: a sequence one base away is much more abundant. The chain is built from TRBV28 and TRBJ2-5, with 7 bases fitting TRBD2. Per germline, CDR1 MDHEN and CDR2 SYDVKM. This CDR3 is 13 amino acids long. CDR3 DNA sequence: TGTGCCAGCAGGGAGACTAGCCAAGGGACCCAGTACTTC. It codes for CASRETSQGTQYF.

There are many counts of this clonotype. The V and J genes are TRBV29-1 and TRBJ2-7; tentatively, D is TRBD1 or TRBD2 (6 bases each). The CDR3 spans 13 residues. Trimming left V 7 bases short and J 3 bases short, with 16 bases between. The germline CDR1 and CDR2 sequences are SQVTM and ANQGSEA. The chain's CDR3 is CSGRDTDRYEQYF. CDR3 DNA: TGCAGCGGGAGGGACACCGACCGCTACGAGCAGTACTTC.

There are many counts of this clonotype. CDR3 amino acids: CASSLDEGGQPQHF. As DNA, the CDR3 is TGTGCCAGCAGCTTGGACGAAGGAGGTCAGCCCCAGCATTTT. This chain uses TRBV5-8 with TRBJ1-5; D gene unclear. With 0 bases removed from V and 6 bases from J, the gap between germline ends came to 10 bases. The CDR3 loop spans 14 amino acids. CDR1 is SGHTS, CDR2 YDEGEE, per germline.

This clonotype was counted ten times or more. The junction does not match germline at one end; this may be a read error. The rearrangement uses TRBV28 and TRBJ2-1; 11 nucleotides agree with TRBD2. This CDR3 comprises 18 residues. Germline assignment: CDR1 MDHEN and CDR2 SYDVKM. The CDR3 spells CASSKLAGGLSSYNEQFF. The CDR3 DNA follows: TGTGCCAGCAGTAAATTAGCGGGGGGGCTAAGCTCCTACAATGAGCAATTCTTC.

For this clonotype: This may be a read error, as it is one base from a much larger clone. The chain combines TRBV28 with TRBJ2-3; no clear D gene. The CDR3 is made up of 12 amino acids. From germline, CDR1 is MDHEN and CDR2 SYDVKM. The chain's CDR3 is CTSSTSALTQYF. The CDR3 region has the DNA TGTACCAGCAGTACAAGTGCGCTCACGCAGTATTTT.

Comment on this clonotype: The junction and the germline gene differ at one end; a read error may be behind it. The gene calls are TRBV28 and TRBJ2-6; D perhaps matches TRBD1 (5 bases). From germline, CDR1 is MDHEN and CDR2 SYDVKM. The length of the CDR3 is 18 residues. For the CDR3, the DNA is TGTGCCAGCAGTCTAATTAGGAGAGGCATGGCTGGGGCCAATGTCCCGAGTTTC. It yields the protein CASSLIRRGMAGANVPSF.

This clonotype was seen at least ten times. The chain joins TRBV12-3 or TRBV12-4 to TRBJ2-7; the match to TRBD1 covers 8 bases. There are 16 residues in the CDR3. With 5 bases clipped from V and 2 bases from J, the junction kept 11 bases outside the gene matches. The CDR3 region has the DNA TGTGCCAGCAGTCTTTCCCGGGACAGGACTACCTACGAGCAGTACTTC. Translation gives CASSLSRDRTTYEQYF.

The chain joins TRBV6-5 to TRBJ1-3, with D possibly matching TRBD1 (6 bases). There are 13 residues in the CDR3. Germline-derived CDR1 and CDR2 are MNHEY and SVGAGI. CDR3 coding DNA: TGTGTCAACCGCAGGGGACCCGGAAACACCATATATTTT. Its protein product is CVNRRGPGNTIYF.

A remark on this clonotype: Germline is not matched at one junction end, which may reflect a read error. The chain uses TRBV5-1 and TRBJ2-5; the match to TRBD2 covers 8 bases. CDR1 is SGHRS and CDR2 is YFSETQ in the germline V gene. The CDR3 runs 16 residues. CDR3: CTSSSLGVAGQETQYF. The CDR3 DNA is TGCACCAGCAGCTCGCTGGGAGTAGCGGGACAAGAGACCCAGTACTTC. Supplemented by reference TRBV5-1 and TRBJ2-5, the full variable domain reads KAGVTQTPRYLIKTRGQQVTLSCSPISGHRSVSWYQQTPGQGLQFLFEYFSETQRNKGNFPGRFSGRQFSNSRSEMNVSTLELGDSALYLCTSSSLGVAGQETQYFGPGTRLLVL.

Concerning this clonotype: Being one base from a much bigger clone, this may be a read error. This chain uses TRBV14 with TRBJ2-1, with a weak D call TRBD1 (5 bases). This CDR3 contains 17 residues. CDR1 and CDR2 (germline): SGHDN, FVKESK. The V gene lost 2 bases and the J gene lost 9 bases, with 23 bases spanning the gap. The CDR3 DNA follows: TGTGCCAGCAGCCAATCACAGGACCATAACCTTCCCCGTGAGCAGTTCTTC. Protein product: CASSQSQDHNLPREQFF. Combining the CDR3 with reference TRBV14 and TRBJ2-1 gives the whole variable domain EAGVTQFPSHSVIEKGQTVTLRCDPISGHDNLYWYRRVMGKEIKFLLHFVKESKQDESGMPNNRFLAERTGGTYSTLKVQPAELEDSGVYFCASSQSQDHNLPREQFFGPGTRLTVL.

On this clonotype: Because it lacks the conserved phenylalanine or tryptophan at the end, this CDR3 is likely a read error. The chain uses TRBV24-1 and TRBJ2-5; a possible D gene is TRBD2 (5 bases). CDR3 length: 14 residues. CDR1 and CDR2 from the germline V gene are KGHDR and SFDVKD. Trimming removed 9 bases from V and 1 base from J, with 14 bases in between. Written as DNA, the CDR3 is TGTGCCACCTCGACTACCGGGATCCAAGAGACCCAGTACTCC. Its translation: CATSTTGIQETQYS.

Concerning this clonotype: A read error is possible here, since a much larger clone lies one base away. The V call is TRBV6-5, the J call TRBJ2-5; D not resolved. The CDR3 spans 11 residues. V lost 9 bases and J 2 bases, leaving 7 bases between the germline ends. CDR1 and CDR2 (germline): MNHEY, SVGAGI. CDR3 loop: CARSAQETQYF. CDR3 nucleotides: TGTGCCAGGAGCGCTCAAGAGACCCAGTACTTC.

A word on this clonotype: One end of the junction does not line up with germline, which may come from a read error. The CDR3 region has the DNA TGTACCAGCAGCGTCCCCGGGACTCCGGACTTCTTC. The encoded protein is CTSSVPGTPDFF. This chain joins TRBV11-2 and TRBJ2-1; the D gene is possibly TRBD2 (6 bases). The CDR3 covers 12 residues. Germline values: CDR1 SGHAT, CDR2 FQNNGV.

V and J are TRBV19 and TRBJ1-5; D may be TRBD1 (5 bases). V shed 3 bases and J shed 4 bases, with 16 bases lying between them. The V gene's germline CDR1 is LNHDA and CDR2 SQIVND (reference sequence). The CDR3 consists of 16 residues. The CDR3 reads CASSMRGTGSNQPQHF. The CDR3 region has the DNA TGTGCCAGTAGTATGCGGGGCACTGGTAGTAATCAGCCCCAGCATTTT.

In regard to this clonotype: The junction shows a germline mismatch at one end, possibly a read error. The V and J genes are TRBV11-2 and TRBJ2-2; tentative D call: TRBD1 (6 bases). The CDR3 totals 15 residues. CDR1 SGHAT and CDR2 FQNNGV come from the germline V gene. As DNA, the CDR3 is TGTGCCAGCAGCGTAGGCAGGGGTAGAACCGGAGAGCTGTTTTTT. It codes for CASSVGRGRTGELFF.

This clonotype has at least ten counts. V gene TRBV29-1 combines with J gene TRBJ2-2; 7 nucleotides align to TRBD1. Germline CDR1 and CDR2: SQVTM and ANQGSEA. The V gene end was trimmed by 6 bases and the J gene end by 2 bases; junction bases not matched to a gene: 6. The CDR3 spans 14 residues. DNA for the CDR3: TGCAGCGTGGGCGGACAGGTTAACACCGGGGAGCTGTTTTTT. Translating it yields CSVGGQVNTGELFF.

This clonotype was counted a few times. The chain couples TRBV20-1 to TRBJ2-7; 9 bases line up with TRBD2. The CDR3 loop spans 16 amino acids. V shed 4 bases, J shed 0 bases, and the junction held 10 bases outside the gene matches. The germline CDR1 and CDR2 sequences are DFQATT and SNEGSKA (reference sequence). The CDR3 sequence: CSAKSRTSEASYEQYF. The CDR3 region has the DNA TGCAGTGCTAAATCTAGGACTAGCGAAGCCTCCTACGAGCAGTACTTC.

This clonotype has only one observation. The rearrangement links TRBV4-1 to TRBJ1-3, with a possible D match to TRBD1 (6 bases). This CDR3 region has 16 residues. The germline V gene encodes CDR1 MGHRA and CDR2 YSYEKL. The V end lost 8 bases, the J end lost 4 bases, and 21 bases lay between the germline ends. The CDR3 here is CASCVGARLSGNTIYF. The CDR3 DNA reads as TGCGCCAGCTGCGTGGGGGCAAGGCTCTCGGGAAACACCATATATTTT.

This clonotype occurred once. The junction does not match germline at one end; this may be a read error. V gene TRBV5-4 combines with J gene TRBJ2-2; a weak D match, TRBD2 (6 bases). Germline V lookup: CDR1 SGHNT, CDR2 YYREEE (reference sequence). There are 16 residues in the CDR3. Here the CDR3 reads CVSNSGDPTETGELFF. The CDR3 DNA reads as TGTGTCAGCAACTCGGGGGACCCTACGGAGACCGGGGAGCTGTTTTTT.

Many counts were recorded for this clonotype. The V call is TRBV28, the J call TRBJ2-5, with D possibly being TRBD2 (5 bases). CDR3 length: 17 amino acids. Deletions cut 6 bases from V and 4 bases from J, with 24 bases between. The germline V gene encodes CDR1 MDHEN and CDR2 SYDVKM. CDR3 in DNA: TGTGCCAGCAGCCCCCGGGTGGGTATCCGGGAAAGAGAGACCCAGTACTTC. Translated: CASSPRVGIRERETQYF.

This clonotype has a handful of counts. Lacking the conserved final phenylalanine or tryptophan, this CDR3 likely reflects a read error. This chain uses TRBV4-1 with TRBJ2-7; 9 bases fit TRBD2. V shed 3 bases and J 5 bases; nucleotides not matched to a gene: 5. The CDR3 has 14 amino acids. CDR1 and CDR2 (germline): MGHRA, YSYEKL. The CDR3 bases are TGCGCCAGCAGCCATGTAGCGGGGGTGGACGAGCAGTACTTA. Residues: CASSHVAGVDEQYL.